This T cell receptor (beta chain) was documented in a study of radiotherapy plus CTLA-4 blockade in lung cancer. Study-wide context: In roughly 17% of patients, objective responses were seen; 25% to 40% had disease control. Study-wide results and caveats: Interferon-beta, together with early blood T cell clone dynamics, reportedly best predicted response.

Only in-frame clones appear in the TCRdb table, and some are missing; sequencing was by immunoSEQ multiplex PCR. Of more than 95,000 clones detected, roughly 79% appear once; the ten largest clones hold about 3%. As to this clone: Its cognate antigen is unknown.

CTLA-4 blockade with ipilimumab, together with focal radiation, was given to patients with chemo-refractory metastatic non-small-cell lung cancer. This CDR3 region has 14 residues. V was trimmed by 5 bases and J by 7 bases, leaving 15 bases between them. The germline V gene has CDR1 SGHTA and CDR2 FQGNSA. The receptor was derived from a human donor with non-small cell lung cancer who had a partial response to radiotherapy plus ipilimumab. Some clones in this sample may be carry-over from other donors' samples. The source was peripheral blood, collected from a patient treated with radiotherapy plus ipilimumab. The rearrangement joins TRBV7-2 to TRBJ2-1; the D is unclear. The chain's CDR3 is CASSPFAVENEQFF. For the CDR3, the DNA is TGTGCCAGCAGCCCATTCGCGGTGGAGAATGAGCAGTTCTTC. Filled out from reference TRBV7-2 and TRBJ2-1, the complete variable domain reads GAGVSQSPSNKVTEKGKDVELRCDPISGHTALYWYRQSLGQGLEFLIYFQGNSAPDKSGLPSDRFSAERTGGSVSTLTIQRTQQEDSAVYLCASSPFAVENEQFFGPGTRLTVL.